The source of this TCR beta chain is a study of blood T cell repertoires in COVID-19. Overall study: Samples of COVID-19 (acute and convalescent) were obtained from the United States, Italy and Spain. Sources were T cells, B-cell-depleted T cells, or PBMCs; the material itself was cDNA or gDNA.

In the study's own analysis: Estimates of nucleated cell counts were drawn from the amplification of reference gene primers. Generated by immunoSEQ multiplex PCR, the TCRdb table keeps only in-frame clones and is missing some. The V and J calls and the clone size are those of that table, but D and trimming were determined from the DNA. This table has over 300,000 clones, about 82% appearing once. V trimming: 6 bases; J trimming: 7 bases; junction bases outside the gene matches: 4. The CDR3 contains 13 residues. Sequencing was done on a sample of peripheral blood. The clonotype was recovered from a woman aged 45 to 65 with acute or convalescent COVID-19. The gene calls are TRBV12-3 or TRBV12-4 and TRBJ1-5; 9 bases are shared with TRBD1. Here the CDR3 reads CASSRDREQPQHF. The DNA of the CDR3 is TGTGCCAGCAGCCGGGACAGGGAGCAGCCCCAGCATTTT.